A selection of T cell receptor beta chains follows, all from one sample in a study of T-cell memory formation after mild COVID-19. TCRdb recomputed calls from the 5' RACE reads with MiXCR, one row per CDR3 protein. The top ten hold about 12% of the sample, which has hundreds of thousands of distinct CDR3 sequences, about 23% seen once. Material: PBMCs or a T cell subset sorted from them (not recorded which). These TCRs come from an adult woman who had mild COVID-19 (a few samples of this study predate the infection). Cell type and time point are not known. Both conserved end residues are part of each CDR3. Each record gives: clone size, J gene, V gene, D gene, CDR3 protein, CDR3 DNA. The D gene is left open where the match is weak. Only part of the rows carry a size: once, few, many, or a class if the clone is expanded.

abundance: -
j_gene: TRBJ2-7
v_gene: TRBV12-3/TRBV12-4
d_gene: TRBD2
CDR3aa: CASSLMGGTSIGQYF
CDR3nt: TGTGCCAGCAGTTTAATGGGGGGGACCTCTATAGGGCAGTACTTC

abundance: many
j_gene: TRBJ2-3
v_gene: TRBV5-1
d_gene: -
CDR3aa: CASSLGRGTDTQYF
CDR3nt: TGTGCCAGCAGCCTTGGAAGAGGCACAGATACGCAGTATTTT

abundance: few
j_gene: TRBJ2-1
v_gene: TRBV5-6
d_gene: TRBD2
CDR3aa: CASSDDWRGIYNEQFF
CDR3nt: TGTGCCAGCAGCGACGACTGGCGGGGGATCTACAATGAGCAGTTCTTC

abundance: few
j_gene: TRBJ2-3
v_gene: TRBV5-6
d_gene: TRBD2
CDR3aa: CASSSAPAVAGGLDTQYF
CDR3nt: TGTGCCAGCAGCTCTGCCCCCGCGGTGGCGGGAGGGTTAGATACGCAGTATTTT

abundance: -
j_gene: TRBJ1-1
v_gene: TRBV25-1
d_gene: -
CDR3aa: CASSEYPGTEAFF
CDR3nt: TGTGCCAGCAGTGAATATCCGGGGACAGAAGCTTTCTTT

abundance: few
j_gene: TRBJ1-2
v_gene: TRBV15
d_gene: -
CDR3aa: CATSGAHRTGYGYTF
CDR3nt: TGTGCCACCAGCGGAGCACACAGGACGGGCTATGGCTACACCTTC

abundance: many
j_gene: TRBJ2-1
v_gene: TRBV7-3
d_gene: TRBD2
CDR3aa: CASSWTSYNEQFF
CDR3nt: TGTGCCAGCAGCTGGACTAGTTACAATGAGCAGTTCTTC

abundance: few
j_gene: TRBJ2-3
v_gene: TRBV14
d_gene: -
CDR3aa: CASSQVASDTQYF
CDR3nt: TGTGCCAGCAGCCAAGTGGCTTCAGATACGCAGTATTTT

abundance: few
j_gene: TRBJ2-7
v_gene: TRBV6-6
d_gene: TRBD2
CDR3aa: CASSYGTSGFYEQYF
CDR3nt: TGTGCCAGCAGTTACGGGACTAGCGGATTCTACGAGCAGTACTTC

abundance: -
j_gene: TRBJ2-1
v_gene: TRBV21-1
d_gene: -
CDR3aa: CASSKAPYRSCAFLAGECNEQFF
CDR3nt: TGTGCCAGCAGCAAAGCTCCCTATAGGTCCTGCGCGTTCCTAGCGGGGGAATGCAATGAGCAGTTCTTC

abundance: -
j_gene: TRBJ1-6
v_gene: TRBV5-1
d_gene: TRBD1
CDR3aa: CASSFTGEKVSPLHF
CDR3nt: TGCGCCAGCAGCTTTACAGGGGAGAAGGTTTCACCCCTCCACTTT

abundance: -
j_gene: TRBJ2-3
v_gene: TRBV9
d_gene: -
CDR3aa: CASSVRGSVGDTQYF
CDR3nt: TGTGCCAGCAGCGTCCGGGGTTCCGTCGGGGATACGCAGTATTTT

abundance: -
j_gene: TRBJ2-2
v_gene: TRBV5-1
d_gene: -
CDR3aa: CASSLALELFF
CDR3nt: TGCGCCAGCAGCTTGGCCCTGGAGCTGTTTTTT

abundance: -
j_gene: TRBJ2-5
v_gene: TRBV20-1
d_gene: -
CDR3aa: CSAKTGGWRETQYF
CDR3nt: TGCAGTGCTAAGACGGGGGGCTGGCGAGAGACCCAGTACTTC

abundance: -
j_gene: TRBJ2-1
v_gene: TRBV3-1
d_gene: -
CDR3aa: CASSRTPGPLNEQFF
CDR3nt: TGTGCCAGCAGTCGAACTCCGGGCCCTTTAAATGAGCAGTTCTTC

abundance: -
j_gene: TRBJ2-2
v_gene: TRBV19
d_gene: -
CDR3aa: CASIQGASSLNTGELFF
CDR3nt: TGTGCCAGTATCCAAGGGGCCTCCTCCCTAAACACCGGGGAGCTGTTTTTT

abundance: -
j_gene: TRBJ1-1
v_gene: TRBV3-1
d_gene: -
CDR3aa: CASSFAGLEAFF
CDR3nt: TGTGCCAGCAGCTTTGCAGGGCTCGAAGCTTTCTTT

abundance: -
j_gene: TRBJ2-7
v_gene: TRBV24-1
d_gene: -
CDR3aa: CATSDSTPDHLTGEQYF
CDR3nt: TGTGCCACCAGTGATTCGACTCCAGATCACCTTACGGGGGAGCAGTACTTC

abundance: -
j_gene: TRBJ2-1
v_gene: TRBV24-1
d_gene: TRBD2
CDR3aa: CATSPMGLADDNEQFF
CDR3nt: TGTGCCACCAGTCCTATGGGACTAGCGGACGACAATGAGCAGTTCTTC

abundance: -
j_gene: TRBJ2-7
v_gene: TRBV5-1
d_gene: TRBD2
CDR3aa: CASYPTSSSYEQYF
CDR3nt: TGCGCCAGCTACCCGACTAGCTCAAGCTACGAGCAGTACTTC

abundance: -
j_gene: TRBJ1-2
v_gene: TRBV15
d_gene: TRBD1
CDR3aa: CATSRHRGRDYGYTF
CDR3nt: TGTGCCACCAGCAGACACAGGGGGCGGGACTATGGCTACACCTTC

abundance: -
j_gene: TRBJ1-2
v_gene: TRBV7-9
d_gene: -
CDR3aa: CASSDQTPLHGYTF
CDR3nt: TGTGCCAGCAGCGACCAGACTCCCCTACATGGCTACACCTTC

abundance: -
j_gene: TRBJ2-7
v_gene: TRBV3-1
d_gene: TRBD1
CDR3aa: CASSQEMGQVNEQYF
CDR3nt: TGTGCCAGCAGCCAAGAAATGGGACAGGTGAACGAGCAGTACTTC

abundance: few
j_gene: TRBJ1-1
v_gene: TRBV20-1
d_gene: -
CDR3aa: CSARVIGGAGTEAFF
CDR3nt: TGCAGTGCTAGAGTAATCGGGGGCGCGGGGACTGAAGCTTTCTTT

abundance: -
j_gene: TRBJ1-5
v_gene: TRBV9
d_gene: -
CDR3aa: CASSVWGKGPQHF
CDR3nt: TGTGCCAGCAGCGTGTGGGGGAAGGGGCCCCAGCATTTT

abundance: many
j_gene: TRBJ2-3
v_gene: TRBV6-5
d_gene: -
CDR3aa: CASSVRRSTDTQYF
CDR3nt: TGTGCCAGCAGCGTCCGGCGAAGCACAGATACGCAGTATTTT

abundance: few
j_gene: TRBJ2-1
v_gene: TRBV5-1
d_gene: -
CDR3aa: CASSLGVGKANEQFF
CDR3nt: TGCGCCAGCAGCCTGGGGGTAGGGAAGGCGAATGAGCAGTTCTTC

abundance: -
j_gene: TRBJ1-1
v_gene: TRBV2
d_gene: -
CDR3aa: CASSVDSVNTEAFF
CDR3nt: TGTGCCAGCAGTGTGGACAGTGTGAACACTGAAGCTTTCTTT

abundance: -
j_gene: TRBJ1-2
v_gene: TRBV5-5
d_gene: TRBD1
CDR3aa: CASSQGDRANYGYTF
CDR3nt: TGTGCCAGCAGCCAAGGGGACAGGGCCAACTATGGCTACACCTTC

abundance: few
j_gene: TRBJ1-2
v_gene: TRBV6-6
d_gene: TRBD1
CDR3aa: CASDTGGAYGYTF
CDR3nt: TGTGCCAGCGATACAGGGGGCGCCTATGGCTACACCTTC

abundance: -
j_gene: TRBJ2-5
v_gene: TRBV3-1
d_gene: -
CDR3aa: CASSQSTGTQYF
CDR3nt: TGTGCCAGCAGCCAATCTACCGGAACCCAGTACTTC

abundance: few
j_gene: TRBJ2-1
v_gene: TRBV19
d_gene: TRBD2
CDR3aa: CASSMTSGTEQFF
CDR3nt: TGTGCCAGTAGTATGACTAGCGGGACGGAGCAGTTCTTC

abundance: -
j_gene: TRBJ2-5
v_gene: TRBV29-1
d_gene: -
CDR3aa: CSVSRQIQETQYF
CDR3nt: TGCAGCGTTTCCAGACAGATTCAAGAGACCCAGTACTTC

abundance: -
j_gene: TRBJ1-5
v_gene: TRBV12-3/TRBV12-4
d_gene: -
CDR3aa: CASSPGLQSAQHF
CDR3nt: TGTGCCAGCAGCCCGGGGTTACAATCAGCCCAGCATTTT

abundance: few
j_gene: TRBJ2-3
v_gene: TRBV7-9
d_gene: -
CDR3aa: CASSLSDRSTDTQYF
CDR3nt: TGTGCCAGCAGCTTAAGCGACAGATCTACAGATACGCAGTATTTT

abundance: few
j_gene: TRBJ2-2
v_gene: TRBV20-1
d_gene: TRBD1
CDR3aa: CSASQGFAGELFF
CDR3nt: TGCAGTGCATCACAGGGGTTTGCCGGGGAGCTGTTTTTT

abundance: few
j_gene: TRBJ2-1
v_gene: TRBV6-2/TRBV6-3
d_gene: -
CDR3aa: CASSYPASIVQQFF
CDR3nt: TGTGCCAGCAGTTACCCGGCGAGTATAGTTCAGCAGTTCTTC

abundance: -
j_gene: TRBJ2-1
v_gene: TRBV12-3/TRBV12-4
d_gene: TRBD2
CDR3aa: CASSSQTSGRGPDEQFF
CDR3nt: TGTGCCAGCAGTTCCCAGACTAGCGGGAGGGGTCCCGATGAGCAGTTCTTC

abundance: few
j_gene: TRBJ2-1
v_gene: TRBV7-9
d_gene: -
CDR3aa: CASSSGDNEQFF
CDR3nt: TGTGCCAGCAGCTCGGGGGACAATGAGCAGTTCTTC

abundance: few
j_gene: TRBJ1-5
v_gene: TRBV4-1
d_gene: TRBD1
CDR3aa: CASSPGGWSNQPQHF
CDR3nt: TGCGCCAGCAGCCCAGGGGGTTGGAGCAATCAGCCCCAGCATTTT

abundance: -
j_gene: TRBJ2-7
v_gene: TRBV4-3
d_gene: -
CDR3aa: CASSQDISGYEQYF
CDR3nt: TGCGCCAGCAGCCAAGATATCTCCGGCTACGAGCAGTACTTC

abundance: few
j_gene: TRBJ2-7
v_gene: TRBV7-2
d_gene: TRBD2
CDR3aa: CASSLPTSGRRYEQYF
CDR3nt: TGTGCCAGCAGCTTGCCCACTAGCGGGAGAAGGTACGAGCAGTACTTC

abundance: -
j_gene: TRBJ2-7
v_gene: TRBV5-1
d_gene: -
CDR3aa: CASSLDRRAYEQYF
CDR3nt: TGCGCCAGCAGCCTGGATCGGAGGGCTTACGAGCAGTACTTC

abundance: -
j_gene: TRBJ1-2
v_gene: TRBV12-3/TRBV12-4
d_gene: -
CDR3aa: CASSRPGPPTTGYTF
CDR3nt: TGTGCCAGCAGTCGCCCGGGCCCCCCCACGACAGGCTACACCTTC

abundance: -
j_gene: TRBJ2-5
v_gene: TRBV2
d_gene: -
CDR3aa: CASSRPGQETQYF
CDR3nt: TGTGCCAGCAGTAGGCCGGGACAAGAGACCCAGTACTTC

abundance: few
j_gene: TRBJ2-7
v_gene: TRBV12-3/TRBV12-4
d_gene: TRBD2
CDR3aa: CASSFSGRQYEQYF
CDR3nt: TGTGCCAGCAGTTTCAGCGGGAGGCAGTACGAGCAGTACTTC

abundance: few
j_gene: TRBJ2-5
v_gene: TRBV16
d_gene: -
CDR3aa: CASSQSVRLLGGETQYF
CDR3nt: TGTGCCAGCAGCCAATCAGTTAGACTCCTCGGGGGAGAGACCCAGTACTTC

abundance: few
j_gene: TRBJ2-1
v_gene: TRBV29-1
d_gene: TRBD2
CDR3aa: CSAVTSGRANNEQFF
CDR3nt: TGCAGCGCTGTGACTAGCGGGAGGGCCAACAATGAGCAGTTCTTC

abundance: -
j_gene: TRBJ2-7
v_gene: TRBV19
d_gene: -
CDR3aa: CASSIAPNYEQYF
CDR3nt: TGTGCCAGTAGTATAGCCCCGAACTACGAGCAGTACTTC

abundance: -
j_gene: TRBJ2-1
v_gene: TRBV7-3
d_gene: -
CDR3aa: CASSLTPVLKGHNEQFF
CDR3nt: TGTGCCAGCAGCTTAACGCCCGTGCTCAAAGGCCACAATGAGCAGTTCTTC

abundance: -
j_gene: TRBJ1-5
v_gene: TRBV19
d_gene: -
CDR3aa: CASSRAGAQPQHF
CDR3nt: TGTGCCAGTAGTAGGGCTGGGGCTCAGCCCCAGCATTTT

abundance: -
j_gene: TRBJ2-7
v_gene: TRBV4-2
d_gene: TRBD2
CDR3aa: CASSQVLADEQYF
CDR3nt: TGTGCCAGCAGCCAAGTTCTAGCGGACGAGCAGTACTTC

abundance: few
j_gene: TRBJ2-5
v_gene: TRBV19
d_gene: -
CDR3aa: CASSISHQETQYF
CDR3nt: TGTGCCAGTAGTATTTCTCACCAAGAGACCCAGTACTTC

abundance: many
j_gene: TRBJ2-2
v_gene: TRBV21-1
d_gene: -
CDR3aa: CASSKVAGTSETGELFF
CDR3nt: TGTGCCAGCAGCAAAGTAGCGGGGACTAGCGAAACCGGGGAGCTGTTTTTT

abundance: -
j_gene: TRBJ1-2
v_gene: TRBV7-9
d_gene: -
CDR3aa: CASSLALRGTHYGYTF
CDR3nt: TGTGCCAGCAGCTTAGCGCTACGGGGGACACACTATGGCTACACCTTC

abundance: -
j_gene: TRBJ2-5
v_gene: TRBV7-9
d_gene: -
CDR3aa: CASSPDSPETQYF
CDR3nt: TGTGCCAGCAGCCCGGACAGTCCGGAGACCCAGTACTTC

abundance: few
j_gene: TRBJ1-1
v_gene: TRBV4-1
d_gene: -
CDR3aa: CASSQDQVPEVEAFF
CDR3nt: TGCGCCAGCAGCCAAGATCAAGTCCCCGAAGTTGAAGCTTTCTTT